The entry below describes one T cell receptor beta chain. Antigen specificity is unknown. The data were taken from a study of cytomegalovirus exposure and HLA in healthy donors. Study background: Prior work identified around 120 million unique TCR beta sequences in some 180 million T cells. General study results and limits: By a later analysis, the bulk of CMV-associated TCR beta chains appeared HLA-restricted.

The study ran its PCR with 60 Vbeta and 13 Jbeta primers. Sequencing was performed with immunoSEQ multiplex PCR; in TCRdb, only in-frame clones are kept and a portion is missing. The sample shows more than 150,000 clones, nearly 80% of them seen only once. The length of the CDR3 is 12 residues. Germline lookup yields CDR1 SGHRS and CDR2 YFSETQ. The V end was cut by 0 bases, the J end by 6 bases, with 6 bases between. The V call is TRBV5-1, the J call TRBJ1-2; D not certain. This clonotype was obtained from a woman aged 25 to 45 in good health and CMV-seropositive. The sample comprised PBMCs. CDR3 sequence reads: CASSLASDGYTF. DNA for the CDR3: TGCGCCAGCAGCTTGGCCAGTGATGGCTACACCTTC.